The clone carrying this T cell receptor beta chain has at least ten counts. Its antigen is still unknown. These data originate in a study of T cells in Graves' hyperthyroidism and ophthalmopathy. Amplification yielded TCR beta CDR3 regions, with RNA transcripts as the source. First-round RT-PCR targeting the TCR CDR3 was performed with the HTBI primer set. Using its own MiXCR run on the multiplex PCR reads, TCRdb lists one record per CDR3 protein. The sample has about 680,000 distinct CDR3 sequences; roughly a third are singletons. Trimming took off 4 bases at V and 9 bases at J, with 16 bases between the two ends. CDR3 size: 15 residues. Study results and caveats: The model foresaw ophthalmopathy a median about 6.5 months prior to onset. Expanded thyroid clonotypes (above 0.001) were mostly also found in blood.

Investigators excluded patients with uncontrolled infection, other autoimmune disease, pregnancy or lactation. Clinical symptoms, serum thyroxine and TRAb, thyroid ultrasound and orbital computed tomography together formed the diagnostic basis. Input material: blood. The chain links TRBV12-3 or TRBV12-4 to TRBJ1-6; D possibly corresponds to TRBD1 (5 bases). The clonotype comes from a woman aged 40 to 50 with Graves' hyperthyroidism. The CDR3 is CASSSLRQFTSPLHF. CDR3 sequence (DNA): TGTGCCAGCAGTTCTCTGAGACAGTTCACTTCACCCCTCCACTTT.